The 20 T cell receptor beta chains in this list originate from one sample, sequenced in a study of blood T cell repertoires in COVID-19. Clones were sequenced by immunoSEQ multiplex PCR, and TCRdb holds only the in-frame ones, with some missing. The table has some 250,000 clones, 75% to 90% seen once. Sequencing used PBMCs or T cells enriched from blood (not recorded which). Every receptor here comes from a woman in her thirties or forties with acute COVID-19.

J is TRBJ2-7 and V is TRBV7-9; the match to TRBD1 covers 11 bases. This CDR3 is 15 amino acids long. CDR1 is SEHNR, CDR2 FQNEAQ, per germline (reference sequence). The V gene end was trimmed by 5 bases and the J gene end by 2 bases; junction bases not matched to a gene: 5. CDR3 region: CASSKGQGETYEQYF. The CDR3 nucleotides are TGTGCCAGCAGCAAGGGACAGGGGGAGACCTACGAGCAGTACTTC.

This rearrangement joins TRBV5-6 to TRBJ2-1, with 8 positions matching TRBD2. The CDR3 sequence is 14 residues long. V dropped 4 bases and J dropped 9; count of bases not matched to a gene: 9. Germline CDR1 reads SGHDT; CDR2 reads YYEEEE. The chain's CDR3 is CASSQLAVRGEQFF. The CDR3 DNA follows: TGTGCCAGCAGCCAACTAGCGGTAAGGGGTGAGCAGTTCTTC.

This chain links TRBV20-1 with TRBJ2-7, with D possibly being TRBD2 (6 bases). The CDR3 covers 11 residues. The germline V gene encodes CDR1 DFQATT and CDR2 SNEGSKA (reference sequence). V was pared by 6 bases and J by 9 bases, with 15 bases between. Here the CDR3 reads CSATTSNGQYF. CDR3 coding DNA: TGCAGTGCCACGACTAGTAACGGGCAGTACTTC.

In DNA form, the CDR3 reads TGTGCCAGCTGTATTATGAACACTGAAGCTTTCTTT. It translates to CASCIMNTEAFF. V gene TRBV12-3 or TRBV12-4 combines with J gene TRBJ1-1, with D unclear. The CDR3 extends over 12 amino acids. V lost 8 bases to trimming and J lost 0 bases, with 7 bases between them.

The chain combines TRBV5-1 with TRBJ2-3; D uncertain. Germline CDR1 is SGHRS and CDR2 is YFSETQ. V lost 0 bases to trimming and J lost 0 bases, with 5 bases between them. The length of the CDR3 is 14 residues. The CDR3 coding sequence is TGCGCCAGCAGCTTGGATCAGAGCACAGATACGCAGTATTTT. Protein product: CASSLDQSTDTQYF. The whole variable domain, remainder taken from reference TRBV5-1 and TRBJ2-3, is KAGVTQTPRYLIKTRGQQVTLSCSPISGHRSVSWYQQTPGQGLQFLFEYFSETQRNKGNFPGRFSGRQFSNSRSEMNVSTLELGDSALYLCASSLDQSTDTQYFGPGTRLTVL.

This clone has only one observation. The genes are TRBV11-3 and TRBJ2-1; 8 bases are shared with TRBD2. This CDR3 region has 15 residues. Germline V gene lookup returns CDR1 SGHNT and CDR2 YENEEA. The J segment lost 6 bases and the V segment lost 2 bases, leaving 6 bases of the junction unmatched. This chain's CDR3 is CASSLSREGLNEQFF. As DNA, the CDR3 is TGTGCCAGCAGCTTAAGTCGGGAGGGCCTCAATGAGCAGTTCTTC.

The chain joins TRBV7-9 to TRBJ2-5; no clear D. Looked up from germline, CDR1 is SEHNR and CDR2 is FQNEAQ (reference sequence). The V end lost 0 bases, the J end lost 1 base, and 3 bases lay between the germline ends. The CDR3 spans 13 residues. CDR3 bases: TGTGCCAGCAGCTTAGCGGCCCAAGAGACCCAGTACTTC. Amino acid sequence: CASSLAAQETQYF. Supplemented by reference TRBV7-9 and TRBJ2-5, the full variable domain reads DTGVSQNPRHKITKRGQNVTFRCDPISEHNRLYWYRQTLGQGPEFLTYFQNEAQLEKSRLLSDRFSAERPKGSFSTLEIQRTEQGDSAMYLCASSLAAQETQYFGPGTRLLVL.

The chain is built from TRBV27 and TRBJ1-1, with D possibly TRBD1 on 5 matching bases. V shed 0 bases and J shed 5 bases, with 13 bases lying between them. The CDR3 runs 15 residues. The germline CDR1 and CDR2 sequences are MNHEY and SMNVEV (reference sequence). The CDR3 here is CASSLSRDGSTEAFF. The CDR3 DNA follows: TGTGCCAGCAGTTTATCGAGGGACGGGAGTACTGAAGCTTTCTTT.

The chain employs TRBV24-1 and TRBJ1-1; 10 nucleotides align to TRBD1. Per the germline V gene, CDR1 is KGHDR and CDR2 is SFDVKD. This CDR3 contains 14 residues. V dropped 7 bases and J dropped 5; count of bases not matched to a gene: 6. This chain's CDR3 is CATRGQGDYTEAFF. DNA for the CDR3: TGTGCCACCAGAGGACAGGGGGACTATACTGAAGCTTTCTTT.

This sequence joins TRBV3-1 (or the pseudogene TRBV3-2) and TRBJ1-4; 7 bases agree with TRBD1. This CDR3 is 19 amino acids long. The germline V gene has CDR1 LGHDT and CDR2 YNNKEL (reference sequence). V shed 0 bases and J 2 bases; nucleotides not matched to a gene: 12. The CDR3 DNA reads TGTGCCAGCAGCCAAGAGGCTGACAGGGCAGAGACCACTAATGAAAAACTGTTTTTT. Translated: CASSQEADRAETTNEKLFF.

The gene calls are TRBV3-1 (or the pseudogene TRBV3-2) and TRBJ1-2; D is undetermined. Germline loops: CDR1 LGHDT, CDR2 YNNKEL (reference sequence). CDR3 length: 15 amino acids. Trimming pared 0 bases from V and 8 bases from J, leaving 16 bases between. CDR3 residues: CASSQDGRKLLGYTF. The DNA of the CDR3 is TGTGCCAGCAGCCAAGATGGTCGGAAGTTACTAGGCTACACCTTC.

The CDR3 region has the DNA TGCAGCGTTTCTGGGACTGACAATGAGCAGTTCTTC. Translating it yields CSVSGTDNEQFF. The rearrangement joins TRBV29-1 to TRBJ2-1, with D maybe TRBD2 (6 bases). Germline values: CDR1 SQVTM, CDR2 ANQGSEA. The CDR3 runs to 12 residues. V was trimmed by 5 bases and J by 5 bases, leaving 10 bases between them.

The chain recombines TRBV12-5 with TRBJ2-1; D might be TRBD2 (5 bases). The germline CDR1 and CDR2 sequences are LGHNT and FRNRAP. This CDR3 has 12 amino acids. The CDR3 spells CAAAVSYNEQFF. The CDR3 bases are TGTGCAGCGGCAGTATCCTACAATGAGCAGTTCTTC. The full variable domain, its missing parts supplied by reference TRBV12-5 and TRBJ2-1, is DARVTQTPRHKVTEMGQEVTMRCQPILGHNTVFWYRQTMMQGLELLAYFRNRAPLDDSGMPKDRFSAEMPDATLATLKIQPSEPRDSAVYFCAAAVSYNEQFFGPGTRLTVL.

This sequence joins TRBV11-3 and TRBJ2-7; 7 bases align to TRBD1. The germline V gene has CDR1 SGHNT and CDR2 YENEEA. V lost 9 bases to trimming and J lost 0 bases; unmatched junction nucleotides: 11. The CDR3 totals 15 residues. The DNA for the CDR3 is TGTGCCAGTGCCCCGGGGACAGTGAGCTCCTACGAGCAGTACTTC. Translation gives CASAPGTVSSYEQYF. Supplemented by reference TRBV11-3 and TRBJ2-7, the full variable domain reads EAGVVQSPRYKIIEKKQPVAFWCNPISGHNTLYWYLQNLGQGPELLIRYENEEAVDDSQLPKDRFSAERLKGVDSTLKIQPAELGDSAVYLCASAPGTVSSYEQYFGPGTRLTVT.

The table lists this clone with a few counts. The genes are TRBV4-1 and TRBJ2-2; TRBD2 matches at 13 bases. Germline-derived CDR1 and CDR2 are MGHRA and YSYEKL. This CDR3 contains 21 residues. The trim removed 1 base at V and 7 bases at J, leaving 18 bases unmatched. The CDR3 here is CASSQAPLGGLAGVDGGELFF. The CDR3, as DNA: TGCGCCAGCAGCCAAGCCCCCCTAGGAGGACTAGCGGGAGTAGACGGCGGGGAGCTGTTTTTT.

The rearrangement joins TRBV18 to TRBJ2-7, with 9 nucleotides matching TRBD2. This CDR3 comprises 15 residues. Germline V lookup: CDR1 KGHSH, CDR2 LQKENI. The V and J ends lost 0 bases and 3 bases, in that order; junction bases with no gene match: 3. The CDR3: CASSPPAAGGYEQYF. CDR3 sequence (DNA): TGTGCCAGCTCACCACCGGCAGCGGGAGGCTACGAGCAGTACTTC.

This clone has just one count. The gene calls are TRBV12-3 or TRBV12-4 and TRBJ2-5, with 11 bases matching TRBD2. The CDR3 extends over 12 amino acids. V shed 6 bases and J 14 bases; nucleotides not matched to a gene: 8. The chain's CDR3 is CASSPTGLAVYF. CDR3 bases: TGTGCCAGCAGCCCAACGGGACTAGCGGTTTACTTC.

This sequence joins TRBV7-9 and TRBJ2-3; TRBD2 is a possible D gene (6 bases). This CDR3 has 15 residues. Germline CDR1 SEHNR, CDR2 FQNEAQ (reference sequence). V dropped 1 base and J dropped 0 bases, with 8 bases sitting between them. The CDR3 region has the DNA TGTGCCAGCAGCTTAGGGGGACTTAGCACAGATACGCAGTATTTT. This gives the protein CASSLGGLSTDTQYF.

This clone showed up just once. This chain connects TRBV19 to TRBJ1-1, with 9 bases that match TRBD1. Germline values: CDR1 LNHDA, CDR2 SQIVND (reference sequence). This CDR3 is 15 amino acids long. J gave up 0 bases and V 7 bases, and 6 bases lay outside the gene matches. The CDR3 here is CASKQGASMNTEAFF. The CDR3, as DNA: TGTGCCAGTAAACAGGGGGCGAGTATGAACACTGAAGCTTTCTTT. The variable domain in full, completed from reference TRBV19 and TRBJ1-1, reads DGGITQSPKYLFRKEGQNVTLSCEQNLNHDAMYWYRQDPGQGLRLIYYSQIVNDFQKGDIAEGYSVSREKKESFPLTVTSAQKNPTAFYLCASKQGASMNTEAFFGQGTRLTVV.

This sequence joins TRBV19 and TRBJ2-2; weak D call: TRBD2 (6 bases). Trimming cost V 7 bases and J 5 bases, with 20 bases left between them. This CDR3 is 16 amino acids long. Germline V gene data show CDR1 as LNHDA and CDR2 as SQIVND (reference sequence). CDR3 region: CASNDLRALATGELFF. The CDR3 DNA sequence: TGTGCCAGTAACGACCTGAGGGCCCTAGCGACCGGGGAGCTGTTTTTT.